The TCR beta chain described here comes from a study of T cells in women clearing cervical HPV infection. For the study at large: Case blood drawn at lesion detection; control blood after infection cleared.

The CDR3 runs 11 residues. Germline V gene lookup returns CDR1 SNHLY and CDR2 FYNNEI. V was pared by 3 bases and J by 8 bases, with 5 bases between. Profiling relied on immunoSEQ multiplex PCR, and the TCRdb table lists in-frame clones only, not all of them. The sample table includes tens of thousands of clones. Of note for this clone: The read finishes 3 residues shy of the CDR3 end, and the germline J gene is used to complete it.

The receptor's source is a woman aged 18 to 75 with a cervical HPV16 infection that either progressed to CIN3+ or cleared (not recorded which). The sequenced sample consisted of blood buffy coat. This rearrangement joins TRBV2 to TRBJ2-1, with no clear D. The CDR3 bases that were read are TGTGCCAGCAGTGAGGGCTATGAG. It codes for CASSEGYE. The full CDR3 sequence reads CASSEGYEQFF. The whole variable domain, remainder taken from reference TRBV2 and TRBJ2-1, is EPEVTQTPSHQVTQMGQEVILRCVPISNHLYFYWYRQILGQKVEFLVSFYNNEISEKSEIFDDQFSVERPDGSNFTLKIRSTKLEDSAMYFCASSEGYEQFFGPGTRLTVL.